This T cell receptor (beta chain) was obtained from a study of blood T cell repertoires in COVID-19. The overall study: Researchers got acute and convalescent COVID-19 samples from the United States, Italy and Spain.

V lost 8 bases and J lost 2, with 10 bases in between. The CDR3 extends over 13 amino acids. The germline V gene encodes CDR1 SGHTA and CDR2 FQGNSA. Generated by immunoSEQ multiplex PCR, the TCRdb table keeps only in-frame clones and is missing some. The sample yields some 150,000 clones, 88% seen once. The specimen sequenced was peripheral blood. The source of this sequence is a human donor in a cohort sampled during active COVID-19. This chain connects TRBV7-2 to TRBJ1-5; unclear D gene. The CDR3: CASRGGGNQPQHF. The CDR3 bases are TGTGCCAGCCGGGGAGGTGGCAATCAGCCCCAGCATTTT.